The entry that follows covers one TCR beta chain sequence. Its antigen is as yet unknown. The data belong to a study of radiotherapy plus CTLA-4 blockade in lung cancer. At the level of the study: In around 19% of patients, objective responses were seen; 25% to 40% had disease control.

General study results and limits: After radiotherapy and ipilimumab, tumor-derived clones expanded in peripheral blood.

Focal radiation with ipilimumab CTLA-4 blockade was given to patients with chemo-refractory metastatic non-small-cell lung cancer. Measured with immunoSEQ multiplex PCR; TCRdb has only the in-frame clones, and not every one. The sample holds about 60,000 clones, roughly four fifths seen once. The ends were cut back, 1 base at V and 5 bases at J, with 12 bases in the middle. This CDR3 comprises 14 residues. Germline lookup yields CDR1 MDHEN and CDR2 SYDVKM. Sequencing used peripheral blood, obtained from a patient treated with radiotherapy plus ipilimumab. This sequence originates from a human donor with non-small cell lung cancer who had a partial response to radiotherapy plus ipilimumab. The J gene is TRBJ2-7, the V gene TRBV28, with a weak D call TRBD1 (6 bases). The CDR3 region is CASSLLQGNHEQYF. CDR3 DNA: TGTGCCAGCAGTTTATTGCAGGGGAACCACGAGCAGTACTTC.